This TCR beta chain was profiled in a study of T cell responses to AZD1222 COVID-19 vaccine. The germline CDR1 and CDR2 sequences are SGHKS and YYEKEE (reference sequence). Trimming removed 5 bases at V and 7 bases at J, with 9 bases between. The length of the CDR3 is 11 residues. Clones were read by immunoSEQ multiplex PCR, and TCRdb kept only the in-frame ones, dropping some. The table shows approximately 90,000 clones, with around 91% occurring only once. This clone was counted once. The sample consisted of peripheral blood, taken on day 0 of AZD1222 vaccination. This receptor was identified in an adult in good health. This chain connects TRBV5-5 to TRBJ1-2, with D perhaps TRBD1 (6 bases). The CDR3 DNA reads TGTGCCAGCAGAGACAGGTCTGGCTACACCTTC. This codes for CASRDRSGYTF.